What follows are 30 T cell receptor beta chains derived from one specimen sequenced in a study of T cell repertoires in cytomegalovirus infection. TCRdb fed the reads into MiXCR, producing one record per CDR3 protein. The profile shows under 150,000 distinct CDR3 sequences, 7.5% to 9% of them singletons. Input material: PBMCs. Source of these receptors: a human donor in good health (CMV status not recorded). Some clones in this sample may be carry-over from other donors' samples.

As to this clonotype: A much bigger clone sits one base away, suggesting this may be a read error. Because the CDR3 is missing its conserved closing phenylalanine or tryptophan, this is likely a read error. The CDR3 nucleotides read TGTGCCAGCAGTATGCAGGAGAACTATGGCTACACCCTC. Protein sequence: CASSMQENYGYTL. The rearrangement uses TRBV2 and TRBJ1-2; the D is unclear. The V and J ends lost 5 bases and 2 bases respectively, with 9 bases between them. CDR1 SNHLY and CDR2 FYNNEI come from the germline V gene. The CDR3 has 13 amino acids.

The chain recombines TRBV29-1 with TRBJ2-7, with unresolved D. The CDR3 is 12 residues long. V shed 0 bases and J shed 4 bases, with 7 bases lying between them. Germline lookup yields CDR1 SQVTM and CDR2 ANQGSEA. In DNA, the CDR3 is TGCAGCGTTGAAGACTACTATTACGAGCAGTACTTC. It codes for CSVEDYYYEQYF.

Many counts were recorded for this clonotype. The chain joins TRBV28 to TRBJ1-1; 9 bases are a match to TRBD1. The CDR3 sequence is 16 residues long. The junction had 14 bases not matched to a gene; V was cut back by 6 bases and J by 6 bases. The germline gives CDR1 MDHEN, CDR2 SYDVKM. Here the CDR3 reads CASSQVQGAQVAEAFF. The CDR3 DNA follows: TGTGCCAGCAGCCAAGTACAGGGGGCGCAGGTGGCTGAAGCTTTCTTT. Looking up the rest from reference TRBV28 and TRBJ1-1 gives the full variable domain: DVKVTQSSRYLVKRTGEKVFLECVQDMDHENMFWYRQDPGLGLRLIYFSYDVKMKEKGDIPEGYSVSREKKERFSLILESASTNQTSMYLCASSQVQGAQVAEAFFGQGTRLTVV.

This clonotype occurred once. J is TRBJ1-2 and V is TRBV19, with no clear D. Germline CDR1 reads LNHDA; CDR2 reads SQIVND (reference sequence). The V and J ends lost 3 bases and 8 bases respectively, with 10 bases between them. This CDR3 has 12 residues. The CDR3 nucleotides are TGTGCCAGTAGTATCCTCACGGGGGGCTACACCTTC. Amino acid sequence: CASSILTGGYTF.

This clonotype occurred many times. For the CDR3, the DNA is TGTGCCAGCAGTTACTCGACAGATTACGAGCAGTACTTC. It specifies CASSYSTDYEQYF. This rearrangement joins TRBV6-6 to TRBJ2-7, with a possible D match to TRBD1 (5 bases). The CDR3 consists of 13 residues. Per the germline V gene, CDR1 is MNHNY and CDR2 is SVGAGI (reference sequence). Trimming stripped 0 bases from V and 4 bases from J, with 7 bases between.

This clonotype has at least ten counts. The V and J genes are TRBV7-9 and TRBJ1-5; 10 nucleotides line up with TRBD1. V lost 5 bases and J lost 2; bases outside the gene matches: 18. Germline CDR1 SEHNR, CDR2 FQNEAQ (reference sequence). The CDR3 is 20 amino acids. The CDR3 spells CASSGRQGAPRGDRNQPQHF. The DNA of the CDR3 is TGTGCCAGCAGCGGACGACAGGGGGCGCCGCGGGGGGACCGCAATCAGCCCCAGCATTTT.

This clonotype has at least ten counts. The CDR3, as DNA: TGTGCCAGCTCAGGAGATCAGCCCCAGCATTTT. It specifies CASSGDQPQHF. The chain carries TRBV18 and TRBJ1-5; D is ambiguous. V was shortened by 5 bases and J by 5 bases, with 4 bases between the two germline ends. Per the germline V gene, CDR1 is KGHSH and CDR2 is LQKENI. CDR3 size: 11 residues.

The table lists this clonotype with a few counts. At one boundary the junction diverges from the germline segment, which might be a read error. V and J are TRBV28 and TRBJ1-2; tentatively, D is TRBD1 (5 bases). The CDR3 loop spans 15 amino acids. Germline V CDR1 and CDR2: MDHEN, SYDVKM. The CDR3 here is CASNLPAGGINGYTF. CDR3 bases: TGTGCCAGCAATTTACCCGCCGGGGGAATTAATGGCTACACCTTC.

The sample holds many counts of this clonotype. The chain links TRBV11-2 to TRBJ2-7, with no clear D. V was cut by 2 bases and J by 5 bases, with 4 bases left in between. This CDR3 has 11 amino acids. The germline CDR1 and CDR2 sequences are SGHAT and FQNNGV. CDR3 coding DNA: TGTGCCAGCAGCTTAATAGACGAGCAGTACTTC. Protein: CASSLIDEQYF.

This chain links TRBV20-1 with TRBJ1-2, with a tentative D call TRBD1 (5 bases). Germline V gene data show CDR1 as DFQATT and CDR2 as SNEGSKA (reference sequence). Trimming left V 6 bases short and J 3 bases short, with 11 bases between. There are 12 residues in the CDR3. CDR3 DNA sequence: TGCAGTGCGGAGGGGCTCGACTATGGCTACACCTTC. Translation gives CSAEGLDYGYTF.

The rearrangement uses TRBV29-1 and TRBJ1-2; a possible D gene is TRBD1 (6 bases). The V end lost 3 bases, the J end lost 1 base, and 12 bases lay between the germline ends. This CDR3 contains 14 residues. Per the germline V gene, CDR1 is SQVTM and CDR2 is ANQGSEA. CDR3 in DNA: TGCAGCGTTGATGAACAGGGCGGTAACTATGGCTACACCTTC. Protein: CSVDEQGGNYGYTF.

This clonotype was recorded many times. The chain has TRBV2 and TRBJ1-5, with 8 nucleotides matching TRBD1. Trimming cost V 7 bases and J 4 bases; bases outside gene matches: 6. CDR1 and CDR2 (germline): SNHLY, FYNNEI. CDR3 length equals 14 residues. CDR3 nucleotide sequence: TGTGCCAGCATGGGGACAGGAGGAAATCAGCCCCAGCATTTT. Residues: CASMGTGGNQPQHF. Drawing the rest from reference TRBV2 and TRBJ1-5, the complete variable domain is EPEVTQTPSHQVTQMGQEVILRCVPISNHLYFYWYRQILGQKVEFLVSFYNNEISEKSEIFDDQFSVERPDGSNFTLKIRSTKLEDSAMYFCASMGTGGNQPQHFGDGTRLSIL.

In this sample, this clonotype turned up many times. The chain recombines TRBV28 with TRBJ1-3, with a weak D call TRBD1 (5 bases). Looked up from germline, CDR1 is MDHEN and CDR2 is SYDVKM. Trimming left V 7 bases short and J 1 base short, with 14 bases between. The CDR3 spans 15 residues. The CDR3 protein is CASIGDLASGNTIYF. CDR3 nucleotides: TGTGCCAGCATCGGGGACCTCGCGTCTGGAAACACCATATATTTT.

This clonotype appeared many times. The chain has TRBV7-2 and TRBJ2-1, with 16 bases fitting TRBD2. V was clipped by 5 bases and J by 7 bases; unmatched bases: 8. Germline loops: CDR1 SGHTA, CDR2 FQGNSA. The CDR3 has 17 residues. In DNA form, the CDR3 reads TGTGCCAGCAGCCTGCGGGGACTAGCGGGGGGGGCGAATGAGCAGTTCTTC. Translated: CASSLRGLAGGANEQFF.

Only a few counts were recorded for this clonotype. The J gene is TRBJ1-1, the V gene TRBV5-1; D remains ambiguous. Germline lookup yields CDR1 SGHRS and CDR2 YFSETQ. This CDR3 region has 13 residues. V was clipped by 0 bases and J by 12 bases, with 15 bases between them. The CDR3 region is CASSLGGSVETFF. The DNA for the CDR3 is TGCGCCAGCAGCTTGGGTGGCAGCGTGGAGACTTTCTTT.

The chain is built from TRBV10-3 and TRBJ1-3; D is uncertain. The CDR3 loop spans 16 amino acids. V was clipped by 3 bases and J by 4 bases, with 16 bases between them. Germline CDR1 reads ENHRY; CDR2 reads SYGVKD. The DNA of the CDR3 is TGTGCCATCAGTGACGAGGCTCGAACGAGCGGAAACACCATATATTTT. It yields the protein CAISDEARTSGNTIYF.

Many counts were recorded for this clonotype. The chain links TRBV14 to TRBJ2-3; D ambiguous. Trimming cost V 0 bases and J 2 bases, with 3 bases left between them. The CDR3 is 13 amino acids. CDR1 and CDR2 from the germline V gene are SGHDN and FVKESK. The CDR3 here is CASSQDYTDTQYF. In DNA, the CDR3 is TGTGCCAGCAGCCAAGATTACACAGATACGCAGTATTTT.

This clonotype was seen ten or more times. The gene calls are TRBV7-2 and TRBJ1-6; TRBD1 might be the D (5 bases). This CDR3 spans 12 amino acids. The germline V gene encodes CDR1 SGHTA and CDR2 FQGNSA. The germline V and J ends were trimmed by 5 bases and 12 bases, with 11 bases remaining between them. The chain's CDR3 is CASSTPGKPLHF. The DNA of the CDR3 is TGTGCCAGCAGCACGCCAGGGAAACCCCTCCACTTT.

The J gene is TRBJ2-1, the V gene TRBV30; D is uncertain. The CDR3 extends over 13 amino acids. Per germline, CDR1 GTSNPN and CDR2 SVGIG (reference sequence). Deletions cut 0 bases from V and 3 bases from J, with 6 bases between. CDR3 nucleotide sequence: TGTGCCTGGAGTGTTCTAAGCTACAATGAGCAGTTCTTC. It yields the protein CAWSVLSYNEQFF.

The rearrangement uses TRBV28 and TRBJ1-2; 9 bases are shared with TRBD1. Germline trimming cut 6 bases from V and 7 bases from J; bases unmatched to any gene: 9. This CDR3 region has 14 residues. CDR1 and CDR2 from the germline V gene are MDHEN and SYDVKM. CDR3 nucleotides: TGTGCCAGCAGAGTGCAACAGGGGGCGCGTGGCTACACCTTC. This codes for CASRVQQGARGYTF.

This clonotype turned up a few times. The chain combines TRBV2 with TRBJ2-5, with 7 bases aligning to TRBD1. This CDR3 is built from 15 residues. Trimming removed 2 bases from V and 4 bases from J; junction bases left unmatched: 7. Germline CDR1 SNHLY, CDR2 FYNNEI. The CDR3 DNA is TGTGCCAGCAGTGAAAGTTGGACAGGTGGAGAGACCCAGTACTTC. This encodes CASSESWTGGETQYF.

In this sample, this clonotype turned up many times. The chain joins TRBV18 to TRBJ2-3, with unresolved D. This CDR3 region has 12 residues. The ends were cut back, 2 bases at V and 6 bases at J, with 6 bases in the middle. Germline assignment: CDR1 KGHSH and CDR2 LQKENI. CDR3 region: CASSPVLDTQYF. Written as DNA, the CDR3 is TGTGCCAGCTCACCAGTGCTGGATACGCAGTATTTT.

This clonotype has ten or more counts. This rearrangement joins TRBV10-3 to TRBJ1-3, with 8 bases that match TRBD1. CDR1 and CDR2 from the germline V gene are ENHRY and SYGVKD. V gave up 8 bases and J gave up 2 bases; unmatched junction bases: 11. This CDR3 is 16 amino acids long. The CDR3, as DNA: TGTGCCATCGCCGGGACAGGACTACGCGCTGGAAACACCATATATTTT. It is translated as CAIAGTGLRAGNTIYF.

This clonotype has a count of ten or more. The rearrangement uses TRBV19 and TRBJ2-3; maybe TRBD2 (6 bases). CDR1 and CDR2 (germline): LNHDA, SQIVND (reference sequence). V lost 4 bases, J lost 5 bases, and 7 bases lay in between. The CDR3 is 12 amino acids. CDR3 in DNA: TGTGCCAGTAGTACCGGGGGAGATACGCAGTATTTT. Residues: CASSTGGDTQYF.

This clonotype has ten or more counts. The gene calls are TRBV20-1 and TRBJ2-1, with 15 bases aligning to TRBD2. Losses at the gene ends were 6 bases for V and 4 bases for J; bases not matched to a gene: 4. Looked up from germline, CDR1 is DFQATT and CDR2 is SNEGSKA (reference sequence). CDR3 length: 15 residues. The CDR3 loop is CSAPGLAGGYNEQFF. CDR3 bases: TGCAGTGCCCCGGGACTAGCGGGGGGTTACAATGAGCAGTTCTTC.

This clonotype was counted at least ten times. It is unclear where the CDR3 begins or ends on the DNA, so no DNA is shown, and the CDR3 is as TCRdb lists it. The V gene is TRBV7-5, the J gene TRBJ1-5; the listed D gene, TRBD1, was not tested against the DNA. TRBV7-5 is a listed pseudogene. The CDR3 has 14 amino acids, counting both end residues. The CDR3 loop reads CISVPEARGQPQHF.

This clonotype was seen only a few times. V usage is TRBV29-1 and J usage is TRBJ2-1; weak D call: TRBD2 (6 bases). The V end was cut by 4 bases, the J end by 5 bases, with 15 bases between. The CDR3 totals 14 residues. The V gene's germline CDR1 is SQVTM and CDR2 ANQGSEA. The chain's CDR3 is CSVVSSAMHNEQFF. CDR3 nucleotides: TGCAGCGTTGTGTCTAGCGCAATGCACAATGAGCAGTTCTTC.

This clonotype occurred a few times. The chain combines TRBV6-6 with TRBJ1-5, with a possible D match to TRBD1 (5 bases). The CDR3 length is 14 residues. Trimming shortened V by 8 bases and J by 8 bases, and 19 bases separated the two germline ends. From germline, CDR1 is MNHNY and CDR2 SVGAGI (reference sequence). The CDR3 nucleotides read TGTGCCAGCCTCGTAGTGCCTACGGGGGAGCCCCAGCATTTT. Amino acids: CASLVVPTGEPQHF.

This clonotype was detected many times. J is TRBJ1-3 and V is TRBV7-6; D possibly corresponds to TRBD1 (6 bases). CDR1 is SGHVS and CDR2 is FNYEAQ in the germline V gene. Trimming removed 5 bases at V and 0 bases at J, with 11 bases between. This CDR3 region has 15 residues. This CDR3 is CASSPGTNSGNTIYF. In DNA, the CDR3 is TGTGCCAGCAGCCCGGGGACAAACTCTGGAAACACCATATATTTT.

This clonotype has a count of ten or more. The V and J genes are TRBV28 and TRBJ1-1, with TRBD1 identical over 7 bases. V shed 6 bases and J 0 bases; nucleotides not matched to a gene: 7. The CDR3 totals 15 residues. The germline V gene encodes CDR1 MDHEN and CDR2 SYDVKM. The CDR3 sequence: CASSSMTGMNTEAFF. The CDR3 bases are TGTGCCAGCAGCTCCATGACAGGGATGAACACTGAAGCTTTCTTT. The whole variable domain, filled in from reference TRBV28 and TRBJ1-1, reads DVKVTQSSRYLVKRTGEKVFLECVQDMDHENMFWYRQDPGLGLRLIYFSYDVKMKEKGDIPEGYSVSREKKERFSLILESASTNQTSMYLCASSSMTGMNTEAFFGQGTRLTVV.